The rows below give T cell receptor beta chains drawn from one sample of a study of blood T cell repertoires in COVID-19. Only in-frame clones appear in the TCRdb table, and some are missing; sequencing was by immunoSEQ multiplex PCR. Of roughly 120,000 clones in the sample, roughly 82% were seen once. The sample taken for sequencing was peripheral blood. These receptor sequences come from a human donor in a cohort sampled during active COVID-19. Both conserved end residues are trimmed from each CDR3. The order of the fields is V gene, CDR3 protein.

TRBV4-1 | ASSRDRASYGYT
TRBV18 | ASSPPGTDTQY
TRBV9 | ASSSRDSSYEQY
TRBV6-5 | ASRPGGTIVQPQH
TRBV29-1 | SVVLQPNTEAF
TRBV5-6 | ASSSPGTLNTEAF
TRBV5-1 | ASSSIAGDSGANVLT
TRBV5-1 | ASSLGFERGLNEKLF
TRBV2 | ASSGTSGFQETQY
TRBV10-3 | AISERERNSPLH
TRBV7-6 | ASSLGTSGLGTDTQY
TRBV24-1 | ATSGLAGDYNEQF
TRBV6-6 | ASRPTGVNSPLH
TRBV7-2 | ASSLTSGPQETQY
TRBV5-1 | ASSNRFREDETQY
TRBV6-5 | ASRAGDNSPLH
TRBV5-1 | ASSFPPAGGKAGELF
TRBV2 | ASIRGIGDTQY
TRBV2 | ASNGGQGSEKLF
TRBV7-2 | ASSLGGGRVS
TRBV10-3 | AISEPGQGAREQF
TRBV19 | ASSPVGQSNYGYT
TRBV19 | ASSMGAGPFYEQY
TRBV18 | ASSPWDNPGGGGEKLF
TRBV28 | AIRRPAGSYEQY
TRBV11-2 | ASSLDPQAVAKNIQY
TRBV11-2 | ASTAPAGHEQY
TRBV5-1 | ASSLGRGGNYGYT
TRBV6-2/TRBV6-3 | ASSIGTGAWSPLH
TRBV19 | ASTEQGAGYNEQF
TRBV5-4 | ASSRTGDTEAF
TRBV18 | ASSPMTGDGEQY
TRBV2 | ASTLTGAYTGELF
TRBV6-5 | ASSYVAGGLDTQY
TRBV10-1 | ASSDSGLAGGPGDEQF
TRBV12-5 | ASGSSGGTDTQY
TRBV19 | ATSGGGNSGANVLT
TRBV6-2/TRBV6-3 | ASSTRTGVGTEAF
TRBV7-9 | ASSPDGEAKLF
TRBV5-1 | ASTLQGGVTEAF
TRBV11-1 | ASSFAGGGRETQY
TRBV5-1 | ASSPTTHYEQY
TRBV19 | ASSRNRGLGTDTQY
TRBV3-1/TRBV3-2 | ASSQQTVLNTEAF
TRBV11-2 | ASSERGGYQETQY
TRBV4-3 | ASSPRGGSTDTQY
TRBV18 | ASSPNRGRTEAF
TRBV28 | ASSLVQGPYEQY
TRBV7-2 | ASSHGTGGGYT
TRBV10-3 | AISEKDGAGTGGLNEQF
TRBV5-1 | ASSSPSDRASYEQY
TRBV7-9 | ASSLGLRGVTTDTQY
TRBV7-2 | ASSFTGVSYNEQF
TRBV19 | ASSIDLGGTLVKNIQY
TRBV5-1 | ASSLGGGNTEAF
TRBV29-1 | SVVGGKDQPQH
TRBV5-5 | ASSEGTGGEKLF
TRBV10-2 | ASSEQDSNQPQH